A selection of T cell receptor beta chains follows, all from one sample in a study of blood T cell repertoires in COVID-19. Sequencing was performed with immunoSEQ multiplex PCR; in TCRdb, only in-frame clones are kept and a portion is missing. This sample has 79,000 or so clones, with approximately 86% found just once. The specimen was peripheral blood. These receptor sequences come from a human donor in a cohort sampled during active COVID-19. The CDR3 runs from the conserved cysteine through the conserved F or W. The order of the fields is clone size, J gene, D gene, V gene, CDR3 protein, CDR3 DNA. D genes are given only for firm matches. Clone size appears in some rows only: once, few, many, or a class for an expanded clone.

clone_size: -
j_call: TRBJ1-2
d_call: -
v_call: TRBV7-2
cdr3_aa: CASSLAAGDYGYTF
cdr3_nt: TGTGCCAGCAGCCTAGCGGCCGGAGACTATGGCTACACCTTC

clone_size: -
j_call: TRBJ2-3
d_call: TRBD2
v_call: TRBV9
cdr3_aa: CASSVFPFGEGTDTQYF
cdr3_nt: TGTGCCAGCAGCGTTTTTCCCTTTGGGGAGGGGACAGATACGCAGTATTTT

clone_size: -
j_call: TRBJ2-5
d_call: TRBD2
v_call: TRBV6-1
cdr3_aa: CASSEGWEGRTQYF
cdr3_nt: TGTGCCAGCAGTGAAGGGTGGGAGGGGAGGACCCAGTACTTC

clone_size: -
j_call: TRBJ1-1
d_call: -
v_call: TRBV27
cdr3_aa: CASSLSEAYNTEAFF
cdr3_nt: TGTGCCAGCAGTTTATCGGAGGCATACAACACTGAAGCTTTCTTT

clone_size: -
j_call: TRBJ1-2
d_call: -
v_call: TRBV28
cdr3_aa: CASNEPKYGYTF
cdr3_nt: TGTGCCAGCAATGAGCCGAAGTATGGCTACACCTTC

clone_size: -
j_call: TRBJ2-7
d_call: TRBD2
v_call: TRBV7-6
cdr3_aa: CASSPQTSGGAYEQYF
cdr3_nt: TGTGCCAGCAGCCCCCAGACTAGCGGGGGGGCCTACGAGCAGTACTTC

clone_size: -
j_call: TRBJ2-2
d_call: TRBD2
v_call: TRBV28
cdr3_aa: CASKLPRGFAGELFF
cdr3_nt: TGTGCCAGCAAACTGCCGCGGGGGTTCGCCGGGGAGCTGTTTTTT

clone_size: -
j_call: TRBJ2-3
d_call: TRBD2
v_call: TRBV24-1
cdr3_aa: CATSVLRGGTDTQYF
cdr3_nt: TGTGCCACCAGTGTCTTGCGGGGGGGCACAGATACGCAGTATTTT

clone_size: -
j_call: TRBJ2-7
d_call: -
v_call: TRBV15
cdr3_aa: CATSRLKGGSYEQYF
cdr3_nt: TGTGCCACCAGCAGGCTGAAGGGGGGGTCCTACGAGCAGTACTTC

clone_size: -
j_call: TRBJ1-2
d_call: -
v_call: TRBV7-9
cdr3_aa: CASSLLVGGQGYTF
cdr3_nt: TGTGCCAGCAGCTTATTGGTGGGGGGGCAAGGCTACACCTTC

clone_size: -
j_call: TRBJ2-3
d_call: -
v_call: TRBV5-6
cdr3_aa: CASSSGLPGDTQYF
cdr3_nt: TGTGCCAGCAGCTCAGGACTTCCCGGCGATACGCAGTATTTT

clone_size: -
j_call: TRBJ1-2
d_call: TRBD1
v_call: TRBV6-6
cdr3_aa: CASRPDREGGYTF
cdr3_nt: TGTGCCAGCAGGCCGGACAGGGAAGGAGGCTACACCTTC

clone_size: -
j_call: TRBJ1-5
d_call: -
v_call: TRBV2
cdr3_aa: CASTGSLKNQPQHF
cdr3_nt: TGTGCCAGCACGGGATCTCTAAAGAATCAGCCCCAGCATTTT

clone_size: -
j_call: TRBJ1-2
d_call: TRBD1
v_call: TRBV19
cdr3_aa: CASRDRGTRSYGYTF
cdr3_nt: TGTGCCAGTAGGGACAGGGGAACGCGTTCTTATGGCTACACCTTC

clone_size: -
j_call: TRBJ1-1
d_call: TRBD1
v_call: TRBV7-9
cdr3_aa: CASRWGDSPNTEAFF
cdr3_nt: TGTGCCAGCCGATGGGGGGACAGTCCGAACACTGAAGCTTTCTTT

clone_size: -
j_call: TRBJ2-1
d_call: -
v_call: TRBV9
cdr3_aa: CASSVTGGPNNEQFF
cdr3_nt: TGTGCCAGCAGCGTAACTGGAGGACCCAACAATGAGCAGTTCTTC

clone_size: few
j_call: TRBJ1-5
d_call: TRBD1
v_call: TRBV7-2
cdr3_aa: CASSPRGQYSNQPQHF
cdr3_nt: TGTGCCAGCAGCCCTAGGGGACAGTATAGCAATCAGCCCCAGCATTTT

clone_size: once
j_call: TRBJ2-3
d_call: TRBD1
v_call: TRBV3-1/TRBV3-2
cdr3_aa: CASSHWTGVTDTQYF
cdr3_nt: TGTGCCAGCAGCCATTGGACAGGGGTCACAGATACGCAGTATTTT

clone_size: -
j_call: TRBJ1-6
d_call: TRBD1
v_call: TRBV11-3
cdr3_aa: CASSPGTVSSYNSPLHF
cdr3_nt: TGTGCCAGCAGCCCGGGGACAGTAAGCTCCTATAATTCACCCCTCCACTTT

clone_size: once
j_call: TRBJ1-6
d_call: TRBD1
v_call: TRBV3-1/TRBV3-2
cdr3_aa: CASSQTPGQGARSPLHF
cdr3_nt: TGTGCCAGCAGCCAAACTCCGGGACAGGGGGCACGATCACCCCTCCACTTT

clone_size: -
j_call: TRBJ2-7
d_call: TRBD1
v_call: TRBV19
cdr3_aa: CATGSGQGVEQYF
cdr3_nt: TGTGCCACCGGGTCCGGTCAGGGGGTCGAGCAGTACTTC

clone_size: -
j_call: TRBJ2-5
d_call: -
v_call: TRBV7-3
cdr3_aa: CASSLGPGGVGGQETQYF
cdr3_nt: TGTGCCAGCAGCCTGGGCCCGGGCGGGGTTGGGGGACAAGAGACCCAGTACTTC